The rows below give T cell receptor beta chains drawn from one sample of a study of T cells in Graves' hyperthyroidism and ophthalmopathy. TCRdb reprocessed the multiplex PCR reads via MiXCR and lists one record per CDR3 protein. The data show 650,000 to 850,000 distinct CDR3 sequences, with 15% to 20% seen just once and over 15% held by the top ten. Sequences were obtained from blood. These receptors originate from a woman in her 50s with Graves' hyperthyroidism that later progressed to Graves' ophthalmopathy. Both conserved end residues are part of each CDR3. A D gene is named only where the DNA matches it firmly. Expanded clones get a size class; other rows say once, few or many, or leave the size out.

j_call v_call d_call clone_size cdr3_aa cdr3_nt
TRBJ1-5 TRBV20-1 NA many CSASVGLNQPQHF TGCAGTGCTAGTGTGGGCTTAAATCAGCCCCAGCATTTT
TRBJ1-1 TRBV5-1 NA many CASSSNFRQDEAFF TGCGCCAGCAGCTCCAACTTCAGACAGGATGAAGCTTTCTTT
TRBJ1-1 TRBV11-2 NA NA CASSSTGTTHTEAFF TGTGCCAGCAGCTCTACCGGGACAACTCACACTGAAGCTTTCTTT
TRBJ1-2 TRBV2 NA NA CASSEGMEGLNYGYTF TGTGCCAGCAGTGAAGGAATGGAGGGCCTAAACTATGGCTACACCTTC
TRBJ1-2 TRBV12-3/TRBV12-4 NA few CASSYRQDYTF TGTGCCAGCAGCTACCGACAGGACTACACCTTC
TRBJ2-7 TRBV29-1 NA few CSEEVDGSYYEQYF TGCAGCGAGGAGGTTGACGGATCCTACTACGAGCAGTACTTC
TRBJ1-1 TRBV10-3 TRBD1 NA CAISPTGGLGAPEAFF TGTGCCATCAGCCCCACAGGGGGGCTGGGCGCGCCTGAAGCTTTCTTT
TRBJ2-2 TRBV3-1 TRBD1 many CASSLRTGWTGELFF TGTGCCAGCAGCTTACGGACAGGATGGACCGGGGAGCTGTTTTTT
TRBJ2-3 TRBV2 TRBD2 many CASIEGLAGITDTQYF TGTGCCAGCATTGAGGGACTAGCGGGGATCACAGATACGCAGTATTTT
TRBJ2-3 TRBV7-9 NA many CASSLVTSTDTQYF TGTGCCAGCAGCTTAGTTACCAGCACAGATACGCAGTATTTT
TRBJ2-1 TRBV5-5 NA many CASSLGRESYNEQFF TGTGCCAGCAGCTTGGGCAGGGAGTCCTACAATGAGCAGTTCTTC
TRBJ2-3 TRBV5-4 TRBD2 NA CASSPGLAGGWTDTQYF TGTGCCAGCAGCCCGGGACTAGCGGGGGGGTGGACAGATACGCAGTATTTT
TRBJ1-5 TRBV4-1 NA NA CASSQDQYSNQPQHF TGCGCCAGCAGCCAAGATCAGTATAGCAATCAGCCCCAGCATTTT
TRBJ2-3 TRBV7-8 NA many CASSPDGVPTDTQYF TGTGCCAGCAGCCCAGACGGTGTTCCCACAGATACGCAGTATTTT
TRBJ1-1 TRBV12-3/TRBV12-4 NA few CASIPDRWDTEAFF TGTGCCAGCATCCCGGACAGATGGGACACTGAAGCTTTCTTT
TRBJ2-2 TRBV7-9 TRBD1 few CASSPDRVASGELFF TGTGCCAGCAGCCCGGACAGGGTGGCTTCCGGGGAGCTGTTTTTT
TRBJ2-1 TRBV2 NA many CASSRQRLGLQNEQFF TGTGCCAGCTCAAGACAGAGACTCGGGCTCCAAAATGAGCAGTTCTTC
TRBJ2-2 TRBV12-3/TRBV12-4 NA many CATSEQTNTGELFF TGTGCCACCTCGGAACAGACGAACACCGGGGAGCTGTTTTTT
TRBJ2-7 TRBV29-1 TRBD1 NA CSVYTTGGSYEQYF TGCAGCGTCTACACGACAGGGGGCTCGTACGAGCAGTACTTC
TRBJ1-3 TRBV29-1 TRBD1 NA CSVDGAGQSRGDTIYF TGCAGCGTTGATGGGGCGGGACAGTCCCGTGGAGACACCATATATTTT
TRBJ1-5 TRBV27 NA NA CASSADNSNQPQHF TGTGCCAGCAGTGCGGACAATAGCAATCAGCCCCAGCATTTT
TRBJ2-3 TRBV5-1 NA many CASSLGPASAHADTQYF TGCGCCAGCAGCTTGGGGCCGGCTAGCGCCCATGCAGATACGCAGTATTTT
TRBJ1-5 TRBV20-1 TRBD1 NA CSARGTGGISGNQPQHF TGCAGTGCCCGCGGGACAGGGGGAATTTCGGGCAATCAGCCCCAGCATTTT
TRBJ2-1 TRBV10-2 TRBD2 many CASSEFKRGGLSDEQFF TGCGCCAGCAGTGAGTTTAAGCGGGGGGGCCTATCCGATGAGCAGTTCTTC
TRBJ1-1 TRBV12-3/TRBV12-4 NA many CASSYTVSTEAFF TGTGCCAGCAGTTACACGGTCAGCACTGAAGCTTTCTTT
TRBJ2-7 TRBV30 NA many CAWNFGQTDEQYF TGTGCCTGGAATTTCGGACAGACGGACGAGCAGTACTTC
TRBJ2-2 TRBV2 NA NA CASSEASRVSTGELFF TGTGCCAGCAGTGAAGCGAGTAGAGTCAGCACCGGGGAGCTGTTTTTT
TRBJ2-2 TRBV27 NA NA CASSSRAGELFF TGTGCCAGCAGTTCCCGAGCCGGGGAGCTGTTTTTT
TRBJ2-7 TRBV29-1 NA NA CSVKRQAYEQYF TGCAGCGTGAAGCGACAGGCCTACGAGCAGTACTTC
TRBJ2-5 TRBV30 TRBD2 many CAWGRGGIETQYF TGTGCCTGGGGGCGGGGGGGGATTGAGACCCAGTACTTC
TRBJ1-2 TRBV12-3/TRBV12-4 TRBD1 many CACRTGDGYTF TGTGCCTGCCGGACAGGAGACGGCTACACCTTC
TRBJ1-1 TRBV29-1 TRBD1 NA CSVWRSGQGMNTEAFF TGCAGCGTTTGGAGATCGGGACAGGGGATGAACACTGAAGCTTTCTTT
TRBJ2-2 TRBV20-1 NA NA CSARDNTGELFF TGCAGTGCTAGAGACAACACCGGGGAGCTGTTTTTT
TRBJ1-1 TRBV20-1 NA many CSARHGWTDRFEAFF TGCAGTGCTAGACACGGTTGGACAGATCGTTTTGAAGCTTTCTTT
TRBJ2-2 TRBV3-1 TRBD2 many CASSQVSGVNTGELFF TGTGCCAGCAGCCAAGTTAGCGGGGTGAACACCGGGGAGCTGTTTTTT
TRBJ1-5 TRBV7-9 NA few CASSGETAREPQHF TGTGCCAGCAGCGGAGAGACAGCGAGGGAGCCCCAGCATTTT
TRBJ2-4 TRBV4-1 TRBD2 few CASSQFRLAGEAKNIQYF TGCGCCAGCAGCCAATTCAGGCTAGCGGGGGAAGCCAAAAACATTCAGTACTTC
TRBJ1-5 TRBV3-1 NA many CASSQGPAWGQPQHF TGTGCCAGCAGCCAAGGACCAGCCTGGGGTCAGCCCCAGCATTTT
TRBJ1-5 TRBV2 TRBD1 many CASHDREQPQHF TGTGCCAGCCACGACAGGGAACAGCCCCAGCATTTT
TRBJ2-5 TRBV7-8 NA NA CASSPRGQGTVPTQYF TGTGCCAGCAGCCCCCGGGGGCAGGGGACAGTCCCTACCCAGTACTTC
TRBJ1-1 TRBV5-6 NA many CASSDRTEAFF TGTGCCAGCAGCGACCGCACTGAAGCTTTCTTT
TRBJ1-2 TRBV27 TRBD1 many CASSPRDSNYGYTF TGTGCCAGCTCACCCCGGGACAGCAACTATGGCTACACCTTC
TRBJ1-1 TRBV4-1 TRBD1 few CASSPLTGGLTEAFF TGCGCCAGCAGTCCATTGACAGGGGGCTTAACTGAAGCTTTCTTT
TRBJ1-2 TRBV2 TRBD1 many CASSDSVQTWDRDKANYGYTF TGTGCCAGCAGTGATTCCGTGCAAACGTGGGACAGGGATAAAGCTAACTATGGCTACACCTTC
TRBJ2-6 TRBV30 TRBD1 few CAWSPGTGGVGANVLTF TGTGCCTGGAGTCCCGGGACAGGGGGCGTTGGGGCCAACGTCCTGACTTTC
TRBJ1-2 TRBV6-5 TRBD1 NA CASSYNPGTGYGYTF TGTGCCAGCAGTTACAATCCCGGGACAGGCTATGGCTACACCTTC
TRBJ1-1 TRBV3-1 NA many CASSQVQNTEAFF TGTGCCAGCAGCCAAGTACAGAACACTGAAGCTTTCTTT
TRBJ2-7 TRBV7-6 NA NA CASSTDVLSYEQYF TGTGCCAGCTCAACGGACGTTTTATCCTACGAGCAGTACTTC
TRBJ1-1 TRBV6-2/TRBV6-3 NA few CASSYSIRRLNTEAFF TGTGCCAGCAGTTACTCGATCAGGAGATTGAACACTGAAGCTTTCTTT